This is a list of T cell receptor beta chains from one sample in a study of blood T cell repertoires in COVID-19. Sequencing used immunoSEQ multiplex PCR; TCRdb keeps in-frame clones, though not all of them. The sample carries 130,000 to 150,000 clones, 70% to 90% recorded once. Source material: PBMCs or T cells enriched from blood (not recorded which). These receptor sequences come from a woman aged 30 to 39 with acute COVID-19. CDR3s leave out the opening cysteine and the closing phenylalanine or tryptophan.

>TRBV9|12|TRBJ2-1
ASSAGLAPDEQF
>TRBV7-9|13|TRBJ1-1
ASSYSQGASTEAF
>TRBV18|11|TRBJ2-1
ASSPLNFDEQF
>TRBV3-1/TRBV3-2|10|TRBJ1-3
ASSNRVDTIY
>TRBV5-1|14|TRBJ2-3
ASSWQGQGGTDTQY
>TRBV27|12|TRBJ2-1
ASRKGDPYNEQF
>TRBV18|13|TRBJ2-2
ASSPGQVNTGELF
>TRBV24-1|15|TRBJ2-7
ATSGPARGRSADEQY
>TRBV4-3|14|TRBJ2-1
ASSLRTESSYNEQF
>TRBV30|13|TRBJ1-1
AWGDRQGPNTEAF
>TRBV3-1/TRBV3-2|10|TRBJ1-2
ASSQGTYGYT
>TRBV2|15|TRBJ2-7
ASSEAGASGGTYEQY
>TRBV7-9|14|TRBJ2-3
ASSLTTSGSTDTQY
>TRBV7-8|11|TRBJ2-5
ASSPDFSPTQY
>TRBV9|13|TRBJ2-2
ASSEGTGFPGELF
>TRBV10-3|12|TRBJ1-1
AIRGQGSATEAF
>TRBV7-9|13|TRBJ1-1
ASSLASSGSTEAF
>TRBV5-1|13|TRBJ2-1
ASTYGPSGDNEQF
>TRBV3-1/TRBV3-2|15|TRBJ2-3
ASSQSPGQGYTDTQY
>TRBV30|11|TRBJ1-1
AWRRGADTEAF
>TRBV2|15|TRBJ1-2
ASSDPRTGEPSVGYT
>TRBV4-3|17|TRBJ2-1
ASSQDPLLAASSYNEQF
>TRBV7-2|13|TRBJ2-1
ASSTSGRANNEQF
>TRBV28|12|TRBJ1-1
ASSQTGMNTEAF
>TRBV6-2/TRBV6-3|20|TRBJ2-1
ASSRTNYPGTSGHTSYNEQF
>TRBV19|12|TRBJ2-1
ASNYQGAHNEQF
>TRBV28|13|TRBJ2-7
ASSPRTGVHYEQY
>TRBV5-5|14|TRBJ2-1
ASSLVGGGNYNEQF
>TRBV27|13|TRBJ2-4
ASSLTVLAKNIQY
>TRBV27|11|TRBJ1-1
ASSVTVDTEAF
>TRBV11-2|11|TRBJ1-1
ASSFTGGGLAF
>TRBV13|12|TRBJ1-1
ASCRDRASTEAF
>TRBV7-9|12|TRBJ1-5
ASSEDRGNQPQH
>TRBV29-1|11|TRBJ1-4
SVERSGDEKLF
>TRBV7-2|14|TRBJ2-7
ASSSTRPGTSYEQY
>TRBV28|13|TRBJ1-6
ASSFGTGENSPLH
>TRBV28|13|TRBJ2-1
ASSSTSGTYNEQF
>TRBV6-2/TRBV6-3|13|TRBJ1-2
ASSYSLAGYDGYT
>TRBV30|11|TRBJ2-3
AWRGPTADTQY
>TRBV10-3|11|TRBJ2-5
ASSAAGSETQY
>TRBV3-1/TRBV3-2|15|TRBJ1-3
ASSQDRRGHSGNTIY
>TRBV5-4|13|TRBJ2-3
ASSLTSGSVDTQY
>TRBV20-1|12|TRBJ2-7
SASRPSGNYEQY
>TRBV2|12|TRBJ2-1
ASSSPLGGPEQF
>TRBV7-2|13|TRBJ1-4
ASSSRKSSGEKLF
>TRBV5-6|10|TRBJ1-2
ASSGTGYGYT
>TRBV6-4|11|TRBJ1-6
ASSEATWSPLH
>TRBV10-3|13|TRBJ2-7
AISEPPKGTYEQY
>TRBV2|13|TRBJ1-5
ASSDLRNSNQPQH
>TRBV7-2|13|TRBJ2-7
ASRTGTSGSYEQY